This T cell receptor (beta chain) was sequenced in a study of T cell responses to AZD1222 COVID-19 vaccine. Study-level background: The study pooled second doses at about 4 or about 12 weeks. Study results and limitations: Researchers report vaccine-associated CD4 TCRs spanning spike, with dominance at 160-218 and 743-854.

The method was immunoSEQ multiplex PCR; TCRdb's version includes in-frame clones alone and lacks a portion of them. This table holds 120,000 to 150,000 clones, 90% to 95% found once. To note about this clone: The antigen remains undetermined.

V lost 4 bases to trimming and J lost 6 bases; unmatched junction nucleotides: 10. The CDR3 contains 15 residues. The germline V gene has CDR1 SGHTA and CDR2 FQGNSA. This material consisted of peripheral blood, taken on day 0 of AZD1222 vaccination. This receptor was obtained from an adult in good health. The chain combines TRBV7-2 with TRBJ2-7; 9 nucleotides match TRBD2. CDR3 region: CASSSSGGRAAEQYF. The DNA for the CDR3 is TGTGCCAGCAGCTCCTCGGGCGGGAGGGCCGCCGAGCAGTACTTC. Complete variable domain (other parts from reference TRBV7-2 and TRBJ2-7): GAGVSQSPSNKVTEKGKDVELRCDPISGHTALYWYRQSLGQGLEFLIYFQGNSAPDKSGLPSDRFSAERTGGSVSTLTIQRTQQEDSAVYLCASSSSGGRAAEQYFGPGTRLTVT.